This record looks at one TCR beta chain sequence and its context. No antigen is known for it. CDR1 and CDR2 (germline): SGHTA, FQGNSA. Deletions cut 5 bases from V and 4 bases from J, with 15 bases between. The CDR3 runs to 14 residues. These donors counted as nominally healthy when sampled, but unrecorded immune exposures were likely. The data derive from a study of cytomegalovirus exposure and HLA in healthy donors. General study findings and limits: The records held CMV serostatus as the only immune exposure information. Later analysis showed TCR association rates varying by HLA locus, highest for DRB1 and lowest for HLA-C.

13 Jbeta primers and 60 Vbeta primers were used for the PCR. Using immunoSEQ multiplex PCR, the repertoire was profiled, and TCRdb retains in-frame clones only, with some absent. The table has fewer than 200,000 clones, approximately 80% seen once. The clonotype comes from a woman aged 45-60 years in good health and CMV-seronegative. The chain carries TRBV7-2 and TRBJ2-7; D is unclear. The sequenced sample consisted of PBMCs. CDR3 DNA sequence: TGTGCCAGCAGCACGTATTCGGTCGGGTACGAGCAGTACTTC. Protein sequence: CASSTYSVGYEQYF. Full variable domain (outside the CDR3, taken from reference TRBV7-2 and TRBJ2-7): GAGVSQSPSNKVTEKGKDVELRCDPISGHTALYWYRQSLGQGLEFLIYFQGNSAPDKSGLPSDRFSAERTGGSVSTLTIQRTQQEDSAVYLCASSTYSVGYEQYFGPGTRLTVT.